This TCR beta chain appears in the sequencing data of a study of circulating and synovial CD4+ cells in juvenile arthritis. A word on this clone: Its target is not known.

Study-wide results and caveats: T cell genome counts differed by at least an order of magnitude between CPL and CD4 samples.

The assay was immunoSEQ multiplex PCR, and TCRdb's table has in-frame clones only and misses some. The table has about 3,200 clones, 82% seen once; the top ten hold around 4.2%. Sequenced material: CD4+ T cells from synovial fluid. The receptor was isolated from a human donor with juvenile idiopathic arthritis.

The CDR3 spells CASSEAAEGYNAYEQYF. The CDR3 nucleotides are TGTGCCAGCAGTGAAGCAGCGGAGGGGTACAATGCCTACGAGCAGTACTTC. This chain uses TRBV6-1 with TRBJ2-7; a weak D match, TRBD2 (6 bases). Germline V gene data show CDR1 as MNHNS and CDR2 as SASEGT. The CDR3 consists of 17 residues. V lost 0 bases to trimming and J lost 2 bases, with 17 bases between them.